A single sample is the source of the 27 T cell receptor beta chains below, sequenced in a study of shared T cell receptors in the human thymus. Assay: immunoSEQ multiplex PCR; the TCRdb copy retains only in-frame clones and omits some. Of 630,000 or so clones listed, around 87% are singletons. In addition, the sample was reused for a study of human thymus T cells.

The specimen sequenced was thymocytes. These receptors came from a boy younger than two with a congenital heart defect.

The rearrangement joins TRBV2 to TRBJ1-1; 8 bases are a match to TRBD1. The CDR3 length is 13 residues. V lost 8 bases to trimming and J lost 3 bases; unmatched junction nucleotides: 5. CDR1 and CDR2 (germline): SNHLY, FYNNEI. The CDR3 region is CASPDRGYTEAFF. The CDR3 coding sequence is TGTGCCAGCCCCGACAGGGGATACACTGAAGCTTTCTTT. The variable domain in full, completed from reference TRBV2 and TRBJ1-1, reads EPEVTQTPSHQVTQMGQEVILRCVPISNHLYFYWYRQILGQKVEFLVSFYNNEISEKSEIFDDQFSVERPDGSNFTLKIRSTKLEDSAMYFCASPDRGYTEAFFGQGTRLTVV.

About this clone: This same CDR3 is encoded by further DNA sequences in the sample. This CDR3 reads CASSQDRERAYEQYF. Written as DNA, the CDR3 is TGCGCCAGCAGCCAAGATCGAGAGAGGGCGTACGAGCAGTACTTC. The chain is built from TRBV4-3 and TRBJ2-7; D is possibly TRBD2 (5 bases). Germline values: CDR1 LGHNA, CDR2 YSLEER. The V end lost 0 bases, the J end lost 4 bases, and 13 bases lay between the germline ends. The CDR3 consists of 15 residues.

This CDR3 reads CASSQVIRTVKEKLFF. The CDR3 DNA reads as TGCGCCAGCAGCCAAGTGATCAGGACAGTAAAGGAAAAACTGTTTTTT. This chain connects TRBV4-1 to TRBJ1-4; TRBD1 might be the D (6 bases). With 1 base removed from V and 8 bases from J, the gap between germline ends came to 17 bases. Germline loops: CDR1 MGHRA, CDR2 YSYEKL. CDR3 size: 16 residues.

V gene TRBV2 combines with J gene TRBJ1-5; possible D gene TRBD1, 6 bases. V was cut by 10 bases and J by 7 bases, with 11 bases left in between. From germline, CDR1 is SNHLY and CDR2 FYNNEI. This CDR3 region has 11 residues. The CDR3 DNA is TGTGCCACAGGGGATGGCCAGCCCCAGCATTTT. Encoded protein: CATGDGQPQHF.

The rearrangement uses TRBV5-1 and TRBJ2-3; TRBD2 is a possible D gene (5 bases). The V gene lost 0 bases and the J gene lost 0 bases, with 11 bases spanning the gap. The CDR3 contains 16 residues. CDR1 is SGHRS, CDR2 YFSETQ, per germline. In nucleotides, the CDR3 is TGCGCCAGCAGCTTGGGAGGGAGTCCTAGCACAGATACGCAGTATTTT. Its translation is CASSLGGSPSTDTQYF.

This chain uses TRBV2 with TRBJ1-5; 7 bases line up with TRBD1. The V gene's germline CDR1 is SNHLY and CDR2 FYNNEI. The CDR3 is made up of 18 amino acids. The trim removed 1 base at V and 4 bases at J, leaving 13 bases unmatched. In DNA form, the CDR3 reads TGTGCCAGCAGTGAAGGGTTAGGCAGGGGGGCCTCTAATCAGCCCCAGCATTTT. Encoded protein: CASSEGLGRGASNQPQHF.

The chain combines TRBV6-6 with TRBJ1-4, with TRBD1 as a possible D gene (6 bases). The CDR3 is made up of 16 amino acids. Germline assignment: CDR1 MNHNY and CDR2 SVGAGI (reference sequence). V was pared by 0 bases and J by 4 bases, with 12 bases between. The DNA of the CDR3 is TGTGCCAGCAGTTACTCGAAAACAGGGCTTAATGAAAAACTGTTTTTT. Protein: CASSYSKTGLNEKLFF.

This chain uses TRBV13 with TRBJ1-2, with D perhaps TRBD1 (5 bases). Trimming removed 6 bases from V and 4 bases from J, with 15 bases in between. The germline V gene has CDR1 PRHDT and CDR2 FYEKMQ (reference sequence). This CDR3 spans 14 amino acids. CDR3 bases: TGTGCCAGCAGGCACAGGACGGGCCGCTATGGCTACACCTTC. Its translation: CASRHRTGRYGYTF.

The V and J genes are TRBV19 and TRBJ2-2; TRBD1 might be the D (5 bases). V was trimmed by 4 bases and J by 4 bases, leaving 22 bases between them. Per germline, CDR1 LNHDA and CDR2 SQIVND (reference sequence). This CDR3 comprises 18 residues. In DNA form, the CDR3 reads TGTGCCAGTAGTACCCCAGGACATGGGGTATTGGGCACCGGGGAGCTGTTTTTT. It encodes CASSTPGHGVLGTGELFF.

This clone was recorded once. The chain recombines TRBV2 with TRBJ2-7, with a weak D call TRBD1 (6 bases). V dropped 6 bases and J dropped 5 bases, with 14 bases sitting between them. The CDR3 extends over 13 amino acids. CDR1 is SNHLY, CDR2 FYNNEI, per germline. The CDR3 sequence is CASRPGHLDEQYF. Written as DNA, the CDR3 is TGTGCCAGCAGGCCGGGACACCTAGACGAGCAGTACTTC.

The CDR3 is CASSLGTGGKYF. Here the CDR3 DNA reads TGCGCCAGCAGCTTGGGGACAGGGGGCAAATACTTC. The chain couples TRBV5-1 to TRBJ2-7, with TRBD1 matching over 11 bases. The CDR3 is made up of 12 amino acids. Looked up from germline, CDR1 is SGHRS and CDR2 is YFSETQ. V trimming: 0 bases; J trimming: 13 bases; junction bases outside the gene matches: 3.

The chain couples TRBV27 to TRBJ2-3; weak D call: TRBD1 (6 bases). V was cut by 5 bases and J by 2 bases, with 14 bases left in between. This CDR3 comprises 15 residues. Germline V lookup: CDR1 MNHEY, CDR2 SMNVEV (reference sequence). The CDR3 loop reads CASSKDRGHTDTQYF. For the CDR3, the DNA is TGTGCCAGCAGTAAGGACCGGGGACACACAGATACGCAGTATTTT.

In DNA, the CDR3 is TGCGCCAGCCTAGGGTGGCCGGGACAGGGGACCCACGAGCAGTACTTC. The encoded protein is CASLGWPGQGTHEQYF. This chain joins TRBV5-1 and TRBJ2-7; TRBD1 agrees at 10 bases. The CDR3 is 16 residues long. Germline V gives CDR1 SGHRS, CDR2 YFSETQ. Trimming cost V 7 bases and J 5 bases; bases outside gene matches: 15.

The chain combines TRBV5-1 with TRBJ2-7; no clear D. This CDR3 has 14 residues. V dropped 2 bases and J dropped 4 bases, with 13 bases sitting between them. Germline CDR1 is SGHRS and CDR2 is YFSETQ. The CDR3 here is CASSLLTRSYEQYF. DNA for the CDR3: TGCGCCAGCAGCTTACTGACGAGGTCTTACGAGCAGTACTTC. Looking up the rest from reference TRBV5-1 and TRBJ2-7 gives the full variable domain: KAGVTQTPRYLIKTRGQQVTLSCSPISGHRSVSWYQQTPGQGLQFLFEYFSETQRNKGNFPGRFSGRQFSNSRSEMNVSTLELGDSALYLCASSLLTRSYEQYFGPGTRLTVT.

This sequence joins TRBV10-3 and TRBJ1-1; the match to TRBD1 covers 10 bases. CDR3 length: 16 residues. Looked up from germline, CDR1 is ENHRY and CDR2 is SYGVKD. With V trimmed by 3 bases and J by 2 bases, 6 bases remained unmatched. The CDR3 sequence is CAISDPGQGGNTEAFF. The CDR3 nucleotides read TGTGCCATCAGTGACCCAGGACAGGGGGGAAACACTGAAGCTTTCTTT.

The V call is TRBV28, the J call TRBJ2-1, with TRBD1 as a possible D gene (6 bases). Per germline, CDR1 MDHEN and CDR2 SYDVKM. Trimming shortened V by 2 bases and J by 5 bases, and 13 bases separated the two germline ends. The CDR3 totals 15 residues. The CDR3 reads CASSLKGDPNNEQFF. The DNA of the CDR3 is TGTGCCAGCAGTTTAAAGGGGGACCCTAACAATGAGCAGTTCTTC.

This clone came up a few times. The chain couples TRBV19 to TRBJ1-1; 7 nucleotides agree with TRBD1. V dropped 7 bases and J dropped 1; count of bases not matched to a gene: 6. This CDR3 is built from 14 residues. CDR1 and CDR2 from the germline V gene are LNHDA and SQIVND (reference sequence). CDR3 loop: CASKQGRSNTEAFF. The DNA of the CDR3 is TGTGCCAGTAAACAGGGGAGGTCGAACACTGAAGCTTTCTTT.

The chain employs TRBV5-6 and TRBJ2-3; a possible D gene is TRBD2 (5 bases). The CDR3 has 17 residues. The V end was cut by 0 bases, the J end by 2 bases, with 16 bases between. Germline CDR1 SGHDT, CDR2 YYEEEE. CDR3 protein: CASSLATTGKDTDTQYF. In nucleotides, the CDR3 is TGTGCCAGCAGCTTGGCTACCACGGGGAAGGACACAGATACGCAGTATTTT.

Comments on this clone: At the DNA level, this CDR3 is encoded by other sequences in the same sample as well. The chain recombines TRBV28 with TRBJ2-7; 8 bases map to TRBD1. CDR3 size: 13 residues. CDR1 MDHEN and CDR2 SYDVKM come from the germline V gene. V shed 6 bases, J shed 3 bases, and the junction held 4 bases outside the gene matches. CDR3 DNA: TGTGCCAGCAGGACCACAGGGGGCTACGAGCAGTACTTC. As protein: CASRTTGGYEQYF. Full variable domain (missing parts from reference TRBV28 and TRBJ2-7): DVKVTQSSRYLVKRTGEKVFLECVQDMDHENMFWYRQDPGLGLRLIYFSYDVKMKEKGDIPEGYSVSREKKERFSLILESASTNQTSMYLCASRTTGGYEQYFGPGTRLTVT.

CDR3 nucleotides: TGTGCCAGCAGTTCCCCCGGACCGGGCAAGGGGCTGTTTTTT. It is translated as CASSSPGPGKGLFF. V and J are TRBV27 and TRBJ1-4; D might be TRBD1 (5 bases). From germline, CDR1 is MNHEY and CDR2 SMNVEV (reference sequence). Trimming took 4 bases from V and 14 from J, leaving 20 bases between them. This CDR3 has 14 amino acids.

J is TRBJ2-7 and V is TRBV7-8, with D possibly matching TRBD2 (6 bases). Looked up from germline, CDR1 is SGHVS and CDR2 is FQNEAQ. The CDR3 runs to 16 residues. V lost 5 bases and J lost 6, with 23 bases in between. CDR3 sequence reads: CASSKITRDGTREQYF. The CDR3 region has the DNA TGTGCCAGCAGCAAAATCACGAGGGACGGGACTCGCGAGCAGTACTTC.

On this clone itself: The missing conserved phenylalanine or tryptophan at the end of this CDR3 makes a read error likely. It is unclear where the CDR3 begins or ends on the DNA, so no DNA is shown, and the CDR3 is as TCRdb lists it. The chain couples TRBV6-6 to TRBJ1-4; TRBD1 is taken as the D call from the table, unchecked against the DNA. Counting both end residues, the CDR3 totals 13 amino acids. Germline CDR1 reads MNHNY; CDR2 reads SVGAGI (reference sequence). The CDR3 loop is CASSQGQGASTFL.

The chain joins TRBV4-1 to TRBJ2-1; 12 bases match TRBD2. Trimming took 0 bases from V and 0 from J; bases not matched to a gene: 6. CDR3 length: 19 amino acids. The V gene's germline CDR1 is MGHRA and CDR2 YSYEKL. CDR3 region: CASSQESSGRATSYNEQFF. In DNA form, the CDR3 reads TGCGCCAGCAGCCAAGAATCTAGCGGGAGGGCGACCTCCTACAATGAGCAGTTCTTC.

This chain joins TRBV29-1 and TRBJ2-3; 8 bases fit TRBD1. CDR1 is SQVTM, CDR2 ANQGSEA, per germline. The junction had 17 bases not matched to a gene; V was cut back by 6 bases and J by 0 bases. The CDR3 covers 18 residues. The CDR3 spells CSVEQGVDLHISTDTQYF. As DNA, the CDR3 is TGCAGCGTCGAACAGGGGGTTGACCTTCATATTAGCACAGATACGCAGTATTTT.

The chain joins TRBV25-1 to TRBJ2-1, with TRBD2 matching 14 bases. The CDR3 has 18 amino acids. V lost 3 bases to trimming and J lost 6 bases; unmatched junction nucleotides: 10. Germline loops: CDR1 MGHDK, CDR2 SYGVNS. In DNA, the CDR3 is TGTGCCAGCAGTGACATTAACCGCGGACTAGCGGGAGGCAATGAGCAGTTCTTC. This translates into CASSDINRGLAGGNEQFF.

This chain joins TRBV27 and TRBJ1-5; 10 bases are shared with TRBD1. This CDR3 has 17 amino acids. Germline V CDR1 and CDR2: MNHEY, SMNVEV (reference sequence). V was pared by 4 bases and J by 4 bases, with 10 bases of the junction left unmatched. Written as DNA, the CDR3 is TGTGCCAGCAGTTCAGTTTTCGTGGACAGGGGGAATCAGCCCCAGCATTTT. This codes for CASSSVFVDRGNQPQHF.

The rearrangement joins TRBV19 to TRBJ2-7; TRBD2 is a possible D gene (5 bases). The V end was cut by 3 bases, the J end by 0 bases, with 9 bases between. The CDR3 is 14 amino acids. The V gene's germline CDR1 is LNHDA and CDR2 SQIVND (reference sequence). CDR3 sequence: CASSIAEGSYEQYF. CDR3 DNA sequence: TGTGCCAGTAGTATCGCAGAGGGCTCCTACGAGCAGTACTTC.